Below, one T cell receptor beta chain is given with its context. Profiled with immunoSEQ multiplex PCR; TCRdb holds only in-frame clones, not every one. Here the sample spans some 200,000 clones, approximately 87% being singletons. The CDR3 runs to 13 residues. V was clipped by 5 bases and J by 3 bases; unmatched bases: 3. Germline lookup yields CDR1 SGHDT and CDR2 YYEEEE. The data stem from a study of blood T cell repertoires in COVID-19. This sequence joins TRBV5-6 and TRBJ1-1; 8 bases line up with TRBD1. Sample: peripheral blood. This sequence was found in a woman aged 70-85 years with acute or convalescent COVID-19. CDR3 loop: CASRRTGYTEAFF. Written as DNA, the CDR3 is TGTGCCAGCAGGCGGACAGGGTACACTGAAGCTTTCTTT.